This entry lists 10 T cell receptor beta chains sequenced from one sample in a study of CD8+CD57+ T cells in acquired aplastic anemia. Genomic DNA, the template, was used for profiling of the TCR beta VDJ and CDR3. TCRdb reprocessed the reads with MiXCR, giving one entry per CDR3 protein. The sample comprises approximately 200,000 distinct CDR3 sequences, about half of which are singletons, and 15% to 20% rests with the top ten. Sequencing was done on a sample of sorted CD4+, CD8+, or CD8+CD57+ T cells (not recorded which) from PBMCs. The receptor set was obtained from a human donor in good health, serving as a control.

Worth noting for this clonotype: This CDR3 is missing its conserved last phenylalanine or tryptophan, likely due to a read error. The CDR3 is CATSDRTGTEAFL. CDR3 nucleotides: TGTGCCACCAGTGACCGGACCGGCACTGAAGCTTTCCTT. This sequence joins TRBV24-1 and TRBJ1-1; D is undetermined. V was trimmed by 4 bases and J by 4 bases, leaving 9 bases between them. From germline, CDR1 is KGHDR and CDR2 SFDVKD. The CDR3 extends over 13 amino acids.

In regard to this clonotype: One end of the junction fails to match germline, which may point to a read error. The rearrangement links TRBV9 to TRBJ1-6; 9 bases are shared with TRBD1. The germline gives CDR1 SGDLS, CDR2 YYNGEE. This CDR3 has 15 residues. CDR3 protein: CAGSVAGDRDSPLHF. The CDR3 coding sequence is TGTGCCGGCAGCGTAGCAGGGGACAGGGATTCACCCCTCCACTTT.

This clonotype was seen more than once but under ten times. The CDR3 loop is CASRATWESTIYF. CDR3 DNA sequence: TGTGCCAGCAGGGCGACATGGGAGAGCACCATATATTTT. This chain links TRBV5-4 with TRBJ1-3; D is ambiguous. This CDR3 spans 13 amino acids. Trimming removed 5 bases from V and 9 bases from J, with 15 bases in between. The germline gives CDR1 SGHNT, CDR2 YYREEE (reference sequence).

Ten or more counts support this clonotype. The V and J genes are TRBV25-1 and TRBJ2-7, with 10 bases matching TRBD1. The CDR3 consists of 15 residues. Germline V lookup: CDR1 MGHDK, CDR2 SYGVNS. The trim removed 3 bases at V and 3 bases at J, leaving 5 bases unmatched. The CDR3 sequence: CASSDSGTGVYEQYF. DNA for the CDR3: TGTGCCAGCAGTGATTCCGGGACAGGGGTCTACGAGCAGTACTTC.

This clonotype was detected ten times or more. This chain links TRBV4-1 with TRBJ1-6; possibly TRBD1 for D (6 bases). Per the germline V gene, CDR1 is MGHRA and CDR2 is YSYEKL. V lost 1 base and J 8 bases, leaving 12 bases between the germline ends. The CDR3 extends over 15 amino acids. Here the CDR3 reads CASSQVGGGHSPLHF. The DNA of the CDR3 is TGCGCCAGCAGCCAAGTAGGGGGAGGGCATTCACCCCTCCACTTT.

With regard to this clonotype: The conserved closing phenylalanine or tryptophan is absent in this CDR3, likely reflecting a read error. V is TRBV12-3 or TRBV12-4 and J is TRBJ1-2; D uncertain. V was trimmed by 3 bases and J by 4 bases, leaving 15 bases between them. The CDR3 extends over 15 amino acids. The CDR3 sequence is CASSFSGSLPYGYTS. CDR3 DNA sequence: TGTGCCAGCAGTTTTTCGGGGAGTCTCCCCTATGGCTACACCTCC.

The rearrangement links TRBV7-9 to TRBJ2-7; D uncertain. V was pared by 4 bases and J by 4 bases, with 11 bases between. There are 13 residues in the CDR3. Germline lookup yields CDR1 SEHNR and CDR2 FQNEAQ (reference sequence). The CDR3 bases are TGTGCCAGCAGCTCAAGTGGTTTGTACGAGCAGTACTTC. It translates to CASSSSGLYEQYF.

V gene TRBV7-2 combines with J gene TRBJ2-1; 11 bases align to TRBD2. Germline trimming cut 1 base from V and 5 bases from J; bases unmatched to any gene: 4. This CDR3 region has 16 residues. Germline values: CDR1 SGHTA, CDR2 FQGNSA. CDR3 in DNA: TGTGCCAGCAGCTTAGGGGGGACTAGCGGTAACAATGAGCAGTTCTTC. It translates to CASSLGGTSGNNEQFF.

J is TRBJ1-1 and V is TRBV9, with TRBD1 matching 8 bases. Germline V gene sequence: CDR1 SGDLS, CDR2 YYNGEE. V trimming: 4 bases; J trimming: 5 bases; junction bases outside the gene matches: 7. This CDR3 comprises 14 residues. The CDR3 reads CASSRTGSGTEAFF. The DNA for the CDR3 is TGTGCCAGCAGCCGGACAGGGTCGGGTACTGAAGCTTTCTTT.

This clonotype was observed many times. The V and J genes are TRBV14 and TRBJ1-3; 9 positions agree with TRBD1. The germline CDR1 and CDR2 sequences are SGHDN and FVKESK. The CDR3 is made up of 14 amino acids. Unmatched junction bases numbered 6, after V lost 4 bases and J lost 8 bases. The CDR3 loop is CASSPRTGADTIYF. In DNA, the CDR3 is TGTGCCAGCAGCCCGCGGACAGGGGCTGACACCATATATTTT.